This record concerns one T cell receptor (beta chain) sequence. The target antigen is unknown. The data derive from a study of cytomegalovirus exposure and HLA in healthy donors. V was cut by 4 bases and J by 0 bases, with 14 bases left in between. CDR3 length equals 16 residues. The germline gives CDR1 SGHRS, CDR2 YFSETQ. The PCR had 60 Vbeta and 13 Jbeta primers. Repertoires were generated with immunoSEQ multiplex PCR, while TCRdb's copy carries only in-frame clones and drops some. This listing includes tens of thousands of clones. Findings and limits, study-wide: Donors were assumed by presence/absence analyses to have roughly uniform sequencing depth.

The chain employs TRBV5-1 and TRBJ2-4; TRBD1 is a possible D gene (6 bases). The source material was PBMCs. The origin of this receptor is a female donor in good health and CMV-seropositive. The CDR3 loop reads CASSPGQTLAKNIQYF. CDR3 coding DNA: TGCGCCAGCAGCCCCGGACAGACACTAGCCAAAAACATTCAGTACTTC.